This TCR beta chain was captured by sequencing in a study of shared clonotypes between healthy human individuals (dated by TCRdb to about 2020). Context from the whole study: A couple of women and a few men aged 18 to 49 years were included in the cohort. For each donor, CD4 naive and CD4 memory were each given three plates, CD8 naive was given two plates, and CD8 memory was given one plate. Blood TCR repertoires of roughly five healthy adults were deeply sequenced to estimate repertoire size and the extent of clonotype sharing between individuals. Libraries were prepared and TCR repertoires were sequenced by different laboratories using diverse techniques, in order to increase sequencing depth and limit assay-specific biases. Each donor's leukapheresis produced roughly between about 0.9 and 9.5 billion PBMCs. Overall study outcomes, separate from this receptor: Only blood was sampled, and tissue TCR repertoires likely differ from those in blood. Clonotypes shared by all four sorted-subset donors showed higher generation probabilities than non-shared clonotypes. Because the study included only a small number of donors, the genetic and exposure-history diversity represented was limited. Incomplete sequencing was indicated by rarefaction of sorted-subset datasets, despite the large sequencing depth. Larger estimated clonotype richness was generally found for naive subsets than for memory subsets. About 4.5% of naive CD4, 3.5% of naive CD8, around 2.3% of memory CD4, and 0.35% to 0.5% of memory CD8 clonotypes were shared across four donors. Pairwise subsampling led to the expectation that sequencing depth would affect the degree of clonotype sharing among donors.

Using the deep immunoSEQ assay, multiplex PCR amplified TCR CDR3 regions from genomic DNA. For each cell subset, the extracted genomic DNA was distributed evenly across all wells of several immunoSEQ 96-well plates, and each plate served as one replicate. For sorted subsets, approximately 0.2 ug of genomic DNA, equivalent to tens of thousands of T cell genomes, went into each replicate PCR. Purified libraries were quantified with a Qubit 3.0 fluorometer, sized on a Bioanalyzer 2100, and re-quantified with the KAPA Library Quantification kit. Every immunoSEQ 96-well plate was sequenced on a separate single-read 150-cycle Illumina NextSeq 550 flow cell. Concerning the study's data processing: The immunoSEQ output contained only junctional sequences without quality scores, so filtering could not match that applied to full-length reads. Sequences were annotated with PyIR, a Python wrapper for IgBLAST v1.9, and V/J genes and CDR3 were assigned using IMGT germline references. Reads with weak V/J assignments (E-value above 1e-6), missing CDR3, stop codons, out-of-frame junctions, or ambiguous translated residues were removed. V3J clonotypes were defined as sequences sharing the same inferred V gene, J gene, and CDR3 amino acid sequence. To compute the percentage overlap between repertoires, the number of shared unique clonotypes was divided by the size of the smaller repertoire. RTK rarefaction, the Chao1 estimator, and Recon v2.1 estimates of unobserved clonotypes were used to assess repertoire richness. For all TCRbeta clonotypes obtained by the gDNA method from several donors, generation probabilities were computed with OLGA. TCRdb provides this immuneACCESS table in a form limited to in-frame rearrangements. Some clones are lacking; in checked studies, under half of them reflect an unresolved V gene, and why the rest are absent is not known. For V, J and clone size, that table is used; D and trimming come from the DNA. This sample is represented by roughly 2.4 million clones; around 95% of them were singletons. The ten largest clones capture roughly 0.13% of the sample.

The donors were healthy, HIV-negative adults who had no recently reported acute infections or vaccinations. Only Caucasian adults living in Nashville, Tennessee, USA were represented among the donors. CD4+ T cells were enriched through magnetic negative selection, after which naive cells were positively selected on CD45RA and the remaining negative fraction served as the memory subset. Blood was obtained by leukapheresis, after which PBMCs were separated by Ficoll-Histopaque density gradient centrifugation and cryopreserved in liquid nitrogen vapor phase. Purity and quantity of every magnetically sorted T cell population were checked by analytical flow cytometry. Genomic DNA was isolated from each sorted fraction and quantified by UV absorbance on a Nanodrop 2000c. About this clone itself: Its antigen target is currently unknown. No base qualities exist here, and no much larger clone lies one base off it.

The germline V gene encodes CDR1 SGDLS and CDR2 YYNGEE. The junction shows trimming of 0 bases on V and 5 bases on J, plus 12 bases between the germline ends. Measured from the cysteine to the phenylalanine, the CDR3 is 15 residues long. Of all the DNA, just the CDR3 is kept, 45 bases in frame from base 1. Sequencing was performed on naive CD4+ T cells sorted from blood. The label giving this sample's cell subset or site can be read as: CD45RA+ positively selected. The sequence was obtained from a man between 18 and 29 years old in good health. The rearranged chain carries TRBV9 and TRBJ1-3; the D gene remains uncertain. The CDR3: CASSVDAGSRNTIYF. Here is the DNA: TGTGCCAGCAGCGTAGACGCGGGGAGTAGAAACACCATATATTTT.